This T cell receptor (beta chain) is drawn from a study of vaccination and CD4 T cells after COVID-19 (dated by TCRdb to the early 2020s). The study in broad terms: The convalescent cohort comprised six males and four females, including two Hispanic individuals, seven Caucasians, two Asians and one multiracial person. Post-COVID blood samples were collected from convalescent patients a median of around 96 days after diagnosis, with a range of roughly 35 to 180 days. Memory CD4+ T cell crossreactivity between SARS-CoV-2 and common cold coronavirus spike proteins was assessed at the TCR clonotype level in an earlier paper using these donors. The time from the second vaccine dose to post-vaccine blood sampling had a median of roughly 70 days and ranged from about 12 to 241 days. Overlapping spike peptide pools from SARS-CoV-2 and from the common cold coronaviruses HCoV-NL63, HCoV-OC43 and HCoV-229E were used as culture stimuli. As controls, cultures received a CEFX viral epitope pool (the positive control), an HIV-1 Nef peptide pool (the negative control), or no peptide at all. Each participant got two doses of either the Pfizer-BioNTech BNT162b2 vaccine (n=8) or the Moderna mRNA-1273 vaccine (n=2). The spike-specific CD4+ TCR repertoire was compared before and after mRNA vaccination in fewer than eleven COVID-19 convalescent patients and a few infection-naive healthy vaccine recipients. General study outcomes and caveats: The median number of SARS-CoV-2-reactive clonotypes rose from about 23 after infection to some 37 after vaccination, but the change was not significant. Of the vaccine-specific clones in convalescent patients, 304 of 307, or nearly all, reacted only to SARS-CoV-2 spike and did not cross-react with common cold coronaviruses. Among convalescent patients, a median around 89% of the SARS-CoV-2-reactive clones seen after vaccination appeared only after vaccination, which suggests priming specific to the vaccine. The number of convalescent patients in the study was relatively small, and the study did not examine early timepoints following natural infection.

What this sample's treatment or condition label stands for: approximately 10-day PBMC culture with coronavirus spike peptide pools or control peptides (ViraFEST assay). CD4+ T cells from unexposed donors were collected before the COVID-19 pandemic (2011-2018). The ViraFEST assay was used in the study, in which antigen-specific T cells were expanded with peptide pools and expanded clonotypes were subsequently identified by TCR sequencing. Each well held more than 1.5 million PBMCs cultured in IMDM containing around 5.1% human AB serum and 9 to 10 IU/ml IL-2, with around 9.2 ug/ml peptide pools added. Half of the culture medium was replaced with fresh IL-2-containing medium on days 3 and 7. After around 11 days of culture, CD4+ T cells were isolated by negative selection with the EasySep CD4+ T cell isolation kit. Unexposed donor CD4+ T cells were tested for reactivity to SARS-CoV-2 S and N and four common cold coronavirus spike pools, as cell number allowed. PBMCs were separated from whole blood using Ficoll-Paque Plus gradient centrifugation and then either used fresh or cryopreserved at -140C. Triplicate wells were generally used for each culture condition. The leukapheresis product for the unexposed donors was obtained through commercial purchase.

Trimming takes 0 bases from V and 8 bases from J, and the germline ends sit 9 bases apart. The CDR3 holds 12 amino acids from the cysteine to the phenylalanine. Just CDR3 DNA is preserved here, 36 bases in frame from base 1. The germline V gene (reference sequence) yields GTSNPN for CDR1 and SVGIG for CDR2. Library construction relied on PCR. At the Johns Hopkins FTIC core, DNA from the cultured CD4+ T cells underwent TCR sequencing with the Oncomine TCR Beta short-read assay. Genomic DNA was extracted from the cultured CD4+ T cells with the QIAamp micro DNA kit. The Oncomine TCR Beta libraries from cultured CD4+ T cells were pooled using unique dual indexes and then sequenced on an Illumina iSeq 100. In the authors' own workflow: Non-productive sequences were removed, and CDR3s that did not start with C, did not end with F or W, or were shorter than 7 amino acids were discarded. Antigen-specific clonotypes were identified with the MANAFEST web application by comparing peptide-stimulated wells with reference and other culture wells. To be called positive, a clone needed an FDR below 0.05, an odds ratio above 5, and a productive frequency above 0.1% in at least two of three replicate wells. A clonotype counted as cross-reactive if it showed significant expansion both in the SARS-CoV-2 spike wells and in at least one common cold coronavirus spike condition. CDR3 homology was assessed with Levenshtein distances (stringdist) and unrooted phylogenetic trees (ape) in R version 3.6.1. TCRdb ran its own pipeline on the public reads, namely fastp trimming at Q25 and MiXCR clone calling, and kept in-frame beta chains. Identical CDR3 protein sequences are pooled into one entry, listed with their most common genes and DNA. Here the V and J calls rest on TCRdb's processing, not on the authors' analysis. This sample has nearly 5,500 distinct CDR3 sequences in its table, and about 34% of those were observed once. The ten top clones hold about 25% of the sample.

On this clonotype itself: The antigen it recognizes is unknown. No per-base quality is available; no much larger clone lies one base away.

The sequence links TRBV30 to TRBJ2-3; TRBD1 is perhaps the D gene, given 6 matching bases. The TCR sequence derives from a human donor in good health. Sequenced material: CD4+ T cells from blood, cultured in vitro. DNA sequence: TGTGCCTGGAGTGTACAACAGGGTACGCAGTATTTT. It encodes CAWSVQQGTQYF.